The source of this T cell receptor beta chain is a study of blood T cell repertoires in COVID-19. Per germline, CDR1 MGHRA and CDR2 YSYEKL. The CDR3 covers 17 residues. Deletions cut 4 bases from V and 4 bases from J, with 23 bases between. Data came from immunoSEQ multiplex PCR; TCRdb stores just in-frame clones and leaves some out. The sample contains hundreds of thousands of clones, 90% of which appear only once. Sequenced sample: PBMCs or T cells enriched from blood (not recorded which). The V gene is TRBV4-1, the J gene TRBJ2-7; D possibly corresponds to TRBD1 (5 bases). The origin of this receptor is a woman aged 18-29 years with acute COVID-19. The CDR3 nucleotides read TGCGCCAGCAGCCGAGACTTAATTGGGGCCCTGAAGTACGAGCAGTACTTC. Protein sequence: CASSRDLIGALKYEQYF.